A selection of T cell receptor beta chains follows, all from one sample in a study of T-cell memory formation after mild COVID-19. TCRdb processed the 5' RACE reads anew with MiXCR; each CDR3 protein has one entry. The sample includes approximately 98,000 distinct CDR3 sequences, roughly a sixth seen only once; the top ten take around 5.1%. What was sequenced was PBMCs or a T cell subset sorted from them (not recorded which). The receptors come from a man aged 18 to 35 who had mild COVID-19 (a few samples of this study predate the infection). Cell type and time point are not known. The CDR3 runs from the conserved cysteine through the conserved F or W. The order of the fields is D gene, V gene, J gene, clone size, CDR3 protein, CDR3 DNA. A D gene is named only where the DNA matches it firmly. Not all rows give a size; the values are once, few, many and, for expanded clones, a class.

-	TRBV12-3/TRBV12-4	TRBJ2-1	-	CASSLEDRGQFF	TGTGCCAGCAGTTTAGAGGACAGAGGGCAGTTCTTC
-	TRBV5-1	TRBJ2-7	many	CASSLDNKYEQYF	TGCGCCAGCAGCTTGGATAACAAATACGAGCAGTACTTC
-	TRBV27	TRBJ2-1	many	CASRRVGQQFF	TGTGCCAGCCGCAGGGTCGGGCAGCAGTTCTTC
-	TRBV4-3	TRBJ2-1	-	CASSQVPGTGEEEQFF	TGCGCCAGCAGCCAAGTCCCAGGAACGGGAGAGGAGGAGCAGTTCTTC
-	TRBV7-3	TRBJ1-1	-	CASSAGLLPVAFF	TGTGCCAGCAGCGCCGGACTCCTGCCTGTGGCTTTCTTT
-	TRBV18	TRBJ2-4	few	CASSPPDRIAKNIQYF	TGTGCCAGCTCTCCCCCGGACAGAATAGCCAAAAACATTCAGTACTTC
-	TRBV7-7	TRBJ2-5	-	CASSPHLGPETQYF	TGTGCTAGCAGCCCCCATTTGGGCCCAGAGACCCAGTACTTC
TRBD1	TRBV6-2/TRBV6-3	TRBJ2-5	-	CASRRQGYQETQYF	TGTGCCAGCAGGAGACAGGGGTACCAAGAGACCCAGTACTTC
-	TRBV23-1	TRBJ2-2	few	CASSQSWDTGTGELFF	TGCGCCAGCAGTCAATCATGGGACACCGGTACCGGGGAGCTGTTTTTT
-	TRBV27	TRBJ1-1	once	CASSLAPRPNTEAFF	TGTGCCAGCAGTTTGGCCCCCAGGCCGAACACTGAAGCTTTCTTT
-	TRBV7-6	TRBJ2-4	many	CASSLRSAAAKNILYF	TGTGCCAGCAGCTTAAGATCCGCAGCAGCCAAAAACATTCTGTACTTC
TRBD2	TRBV7-2	TRBJ2-2	-	CASSLESSGGLNTGELFF	TGTGCCAGCAGCTTAGAGAGTAGCGGGGGGCTGAACACCGGGGAGCTGTTTTTT
TRBD2	TRBV15	TRBJ2-5	few	CATSRVGGWETQYF	TGTGCCACCAGCAGAGTCGGGGGGTGGGAGACCCAGTACTTC
-	TRBV7-8	TRBJ2-5	-	CASSLRRDQETQYF	TGTGCCAGCAGCTTACGTAGGGACCAAGAGACCCAGTACTTC
-	TRBV28	TRBJ1-5	-	CASTQAWGRSNQPQHF	TGTGCCAGCACCCAAGCCTGGGGACGAAGCAATCAGCCCCAGCATTTT
-	TRBV7-2	TRBJ1-5	-	CASSLTRTAFGPQHF	TGTGCCAGCAGCTTAACCCGTACAGCCTTTGGGCCCCAGCATTTT
TRBD1	TRBV12-3/TRBV12-4	TRBJ1-6	few	CASSQGQENSPLHF	TGTGCCAGCAGTCAGGGACAGGAAAATTCACCCCTCCACTTT
-	TRBV4-1	TRBJ2-2	-	CASSQGRGATGELFF	TGCGCCAGCAGCCAAGGACGGGGGGCCACCGGGGAGCTGTTTTTT
TRBD2	TRBV7-8	TRBJ2-1	-	CASSLGPSGGVSYNEQFF	TGTGCCAGCAGCTTAGGCCCCAGCGGGGGGGTGTCCTACAATGAGCAGTTCTTC
-	TRBV23-1	TRBJ1-5	-	CASIGRGGQPQHF	TGCGCCAGCATTGGAAGGGGCGGTCAGCCCCAGCATTTT
-	TRBV12-3/TRBV12-4	TRBJ2-5	-	CASSPQGSEETQYF	TGTGCCAGCAGTCCCCAGGGAAGTGAGGAGACCCAGTACTTC
-	TRBV7-9	TRBJ2-7	many	CASSLAVHEQYF	TGTGCCAGCAGCTTAGCTGTCCACGAGCAGTACTTC
TRBD2	TRBV5-6	TRBJ2-3	-	CASSLSPGGDTQYF	TGTGCCAGCAGCTTAAGTCCGGGGGGAGATACGCAGTATTTT
-	TRBV7-9	TRBJ2-1	-	CAAPGLAEDEQFF	TGTGCCGCCCCAGGGCTAGCCGAGGATGAGCAGTTCTTC
-	TRBV18	TRBJ1-2	few	CASSPPSGLYGYTF	TGTGCCAGCTCACCACCCTCAGGGCTCTATGGCTACACCTTC
-	TRBV6-5	TRBJ2-3	few	CASSPTGNTDTQYF	TGTGCCAGCAGTCCTACCGGGAACACAGATACGCAGTATTTT
TRBD1	TRBV20-1	TRBJ2-5	many	CSANYWTGKVETQYF	TGCAGTGCTAATTACTGGACAGGGAAGGTGGAGACCCAGTACTTC
TRBD1	TRBV18	TRBJ2-2	-	CASSPWTGEGELFF	TGTGCCAGCTCACCGTGGACAGGGGAAGGGGAGCTGTTTTTT
-	TRBV7-2	TRBJ1-2	once	CASREPGPGGNYGYTF	TGTGCCAGCAGAGAACCGGGGCCGGGGGGTAACTATGGCTACACCTTC
TRBD2	TRBV20-1	TRBJ2-3	-	CSARDRASGGADTQYF	TGCAGTGCTAGAGATCGGGCTAGCGGGGGGGCAGATACGCAGTATTTT
TRBD2	TRBV27	TRBJ2-7	-	CASSTRLAGTWGQYF	TGTGCCAGCAGCACGAGACTAGCGGGGACGTGGGGGCAGTACTTC
-	TRBV29-1	TRBJ2-1	-	CSPRENNEQFF	TGCAGCCCGAGGGAGAACAATGAGCAGTTCTTC
-	TRBV7-9	TRBJ2-5	-	CASSFVTGRQETQYF	TGTGCCAGCAGCTTTGTCACAGGCCGACAAGAGACCCAGTACTTC
TRBD1	TRBV20-1	TRBJ1-5	few	CSARDNSGGQGYQPQHF	TGCAGTGCTAGAGATAACTCCGGTGGACAGGGGTATCAGCCCCAGCATTTT
TRBD1	TRBV7-2	TRBJ2-2	few	CASSPFGQGDSSPGELFF	TGTGCCAGCAGTCCATTTGGACAGGGTGATTCCTCACCCGGGGAGCTGTTTTTT
-	TRBV20-1	TRBJ2-5	-	CSANPTERAGRETQYF	TGCAGTGCTAACCCCACAGAGCGGGCAGGGAGGGAGACCCAGTACTTC
TRBD2	TRBV7-2	TRBJ2-5	many	CASSLGGASGAPRETQYF	TGTGCCAGCAGCTTAGGCGGTGCTAGCGGGGCCCCTCGGGAGACCCAGTACTTC
-	TRBV20-1	TRBJ2-5	few	CSARPPGTPETQYF	TGCAGTGCTAGACCGCCCGGGACACCAGAGACCCAGTACTTC
-	TRBV20-1	TRBJ1-1	-	CSARRGMNTEAFF	TGCAGTGCTAGAAGAGGCATGAACACTGAAGCTTTCTTT
-	TRBV6-1	TRBJ2-5	few	CASSRQSRETQYF	TGTGCCAGCAGTCGTCAGAGCCGGGAGACCCAGTACTTC
-	TRBV12-5	TRBJ1-6	-	CASRQLENSPLHF	TGTGCTAGTCGGCAGTTGGAGAATTCACCCCTCCACTTT
TRBD1	TRBV2	TRBJ1-5	-	CASSYDRGLQPQHF	TGTGCCAGCAGTTACGACAGGGGGCTTCAGCCCCAGCATTTT
-	TRBV7-2	TRBJ2-7	few	CASSPTQGPYEQYF	TGTGCCAGCAGCCCTACCCAGGGGCCCTACGAGCAGTACTTC
-	TRBV5-5	TRBJ2-6	few	CASSFQSGTSGANVLTF	TGTGCCAGCAGCTTCCAATCAGGGACGAGCGGGGCCAACGTCCTGACTTTC
TRBD1	TRBV7-2	TRBJ2-5	few	CASSLDRGWKTQYF	TGTGCCAGCAGCCTGGACAGGGGATGGAAGACCCAGTACTTC
-	TRBV7-2	TRBJ1-2	-	CASSLTPYGYTF	TGTGCCAGCAGCTTAACCCCCTATGGCTACACCTTC
TRBD1	TRBV7-8	TRBJ2-1	-	CASSPTRDRSSYNEQFF	TGTGCCAGCAGCCCCACCCGGGACAGGAGCTCCTACAATGAGCAGTTCTTC
TRBD2	TRBV20-1	TRBJ2-3	few	CSAPSLGERGTTDTQYF	TGCAGTGCTCCGAGCTTGGGGGAGCGGGGGACCACAGATACGCAGTATTTT
TRBD2	TRBV7-6	TRBJ2-1	-	CASSLVSRSGGGGDEQFF	TGTGCCAGCAGCTTAGTTTCCCGCAGCGGGGGGGGAGGCGATGAGCAGTTCTTC